The next 30 T cell receptor beta chains were all read from a single sample in a study of cytomegalovirus exposure and HLA in healthy donors. PCR primers comprised 60 Vbeta and 13 Jbeta primers. TCRdb's table, derived via immunoSEQ multiplex PCR, lists solely in-frame clones and lacks some. The sample shows about 46,000 clones, and about 1% sits with its ten largest clones. What was sequenced was PBMCs. All receptors come from a middle-aged woman in good health and CMV-seronegative.

The V gene is TRBV5-6, the J gene TRBJ1-3, with no clear D. Germline CDR1 reads SGHDT; CDR2 reads YYEEEE. The CDR3 is made up of 15 amino acids. V lost 3 bases and J lost 1, with 11 bases in between. CDR3 loop: CASSSHGESGNTIYF. CDR3 bases: TGTGCCAGCAGCTCACATGGGGAGTCTGGAAACACCATATATTTT. Full variable domain (outside the CDR3, taken from reference TRBV5-6 and TRBJ1-3): DAGVTQSPTHLIKTRGQQVTLRCSPKSGHDTVSWYQQALGQGPQFIFQYYEEEERQRGNFPDRFSGHQFPNYSSELNVNALLLGDSALYLCASSSHGESGNTIYFGEGSWLTVV.

This chain uses TRBV11-3 with TRBJ2-1; 10 bases are a match to TRBD2. The V gene's germline CDR1 is SGHNT and CDR2 YENEEA. The CDR3 totals 18 residues. V shed 2 bases, J shed 1 base, and the junction held 8 bases outside the gene matches. The CDR3 bases are TGTGCCAGCAGCTTATCAGCGGGAGGGTCGATATCCTACAATGAGCAGTTCTTC. This encodes CASSLSAGGSISYNEQFF.

The chain is built from TRBV5-8 and TRBJ2-7; 7 bases fit TRBD2. CDR3 size: 14 residues. V was pared by 1 base and J by 7 bases, with 8 bases of the junction left unmatched. Per the germline V gene, CDR1 is SGHTS and CDR2 is YDEGEE. CDR3 in DNA: TGTGCCAGCAGCTTGAATGGGGGGGGAAGGGAGCAGTACTTC. Protein product: CASSLNGGGREQYF.

V gene TRBV6-5 combines with J gene TRBJ1-5, with D unclear. The CDR3 has 16 residues. Germline V gene data show CDR1 as MNHEY and CDR2 as SVGAGI. The V end was cut by 0 bases, the J end by 5 bases, with 14 bases between. CDR3 sequence reads: CASSYSITAKDQPQHF. The CDR3 DNA follows: TGTGCCAGCAGTTACTCGATCACAGCTAAAGATCAGCCCCAGCATTTT.

This chain uses TRBV5-8 with TRBJ1-5; TRBD1 agrees at 9 bases. V lost 4 bases to trimming and J lost 3 bases; unmatched junction nucleotides: 11. The CDR3 sequence is 17 residues long. Germline assignment: CDR1 SGHTS and CDR2 YDEGEE. The CDR3 coding sequence is TGTGCCAGCAGCCTCGGGGGGGGGACAGGGAACAATCAGCCCCAGCATTTT. It codes for CASSLGGGTGNNQPQHF.

The chain recombines TRBV28 with TRBJ1-1; D unresolved. This CDR3 has 14 residues. Germline V lookup: CDR1 MDHEN, CDR2 SYDVKM. V was trimmed by 7 bases and J by 0 bases, leaving 12 bases between them. The CDR3 loop reads CASTPRVLNTEAFF. The CDR3 DNA follows: TGTGCCAGCACTCCAAGAGTGTTGAACACTGAAGCTTTCTTT.

The chain carries TRBV9 and TRBJ1-5, with TRBD1 identical over 7 bases. The junction had 15 bases not matched to a gene; V was cut back by 0 bases and J by 0 bases. The CDR3 has 20 residues. Germline CDR1 and CDR2: SGDLS and YYNGEE. DNA of the CDR3: TGTGCCAGCAGCGTAGCACGGACAGGCCCGAGTGATGATAGCAATCAGCCCCAGCATTTT. Its protein product is CASSVARTGPSDDSNQPQHF.

The chain is built from TRBV6-6 and TRBJ1-2; D may be TRBD1 (5 bases). V was clipped by 2 bases and J by 4 bases, with 17 bases between them. Germline assignment: CDR1 MNHNY and CDR2 SVGAGI (reference sequence). This CDR3 has 16 amino acids. The CDR3 coding sequence is TGTGCCAGCAGTTACGTGTTAGGGGCATCCAGCTATGGCTACACCTTC. Its protein product is CASSYVLGASSYGYTF.

The chain combines TRBV18 with TRBJ1-6; the match to TRBD1 covers 7 bases. This CDR3 region has 15 residues. The V gene's germline CDR1 is KGHSH and CDR2 LQKENI. J was trimmed by 5 bases and V by 2 bases; bases with no gene match: 3. This CDR3 is CASSPFDRDNSPLHF. The CDR3 coding sequence is TGTGCCAGCTCACCATTTGACAGGGATAATTCACCCCTCCACTTT.

The chain is built from TRBV29-1 and TRBJ2-2; 13 bases are shared with TRBD2. With V trimmed by 6 bases and J by 3 bases, 10 bases remained unmatched. The germline V gene encodes CDR1 SQVTM and CDR2 ANQGSEA. This CDR3 comprises 17 residues. As DNA, the CDR3 is TGCAGCGTGCTGGGACTAGCGGGAACCCCTGACACCGGGGAGCTGTTTTTT. It translates to CSVLGLAGTPDTGELFF.

J is TRBJ2-1 and V is TRBV4-3; 9 bases fit TRBD2. J was trimmed by 4 bases and V by 3 bases; bases with no gene match: 19. The CDR3 sequence is 20 residues long. The germline gives CDR1 LGHNA, CDR2 YSLEER. Here the CDR3 DNA reads TGCGCCAGCAGCCAGGGTCCAAGTGGGCGGGAGGGCCGGGGTTACAATGAGCAGTTCTTC. Translated: CASSQGPSGREGRGYNEQFF.

This chain connects TRBV28 to TRBJ2-5, with a weak D call TRBD2 (6 bases). CDR1 is MDHEN, CDR2 SYDVKM, per germline. CDR3 length: 15 residues. Trimming cost V 5 bases and J 4 bases, with 17 bases left between them. The CDR3 DNA sequence: TGTGCCAGCAGTCGTTGGGGACTCCAGGGAGAGACCCAGTACTTC. It is translated as CASSRWGLQGETQYF.

The CDR3 bases are TGCGCCAGCAGCTTGGTAGTGAGCACAGATACGCAGTATTTT. Its protein is CASSLVVSTDTQYF. V usage is TRBV5-1 and J usage is TRBJ2-3; D is unclear. In germline, CDR1 is SGHRS, CDR2 YFSETQ. V was cut by 0 bases and J by 0 bases, with 5 bases left in between. The CDR3 consists of 14 residues.

The V call is TRBV9, the J call TRBJ2-1, with 12 bases lining up with TRBD2. Per the germline V gene, CDR1 is SGDLS and CDR2 is YYNGEE. V was pared by 4 bases and J by 4 bases, with 3 bases of the junction left unmatched. The CDR3 runs 15 residues. The chain's CDR3 is CASSPTSGSYNEQFF. The CDR3 DNA sequence: TGTGCCAGCAGCCCGACTAGCGGGAGTTACAATGAGCAGTTCTTC.

CDR3 DNA sequence: TGTGCCAGCTGCCTGGGCGGGACAGTCGTCCGCGAGCAGTACTTC. It specifies CASCLGGTVVREQYF. The V gene is TRBV28, the J gene TRBJ2-7; D perhaps matches TRBD1 (7 bases). V gave up 8 bases and J gave up 6 bases, with 23 bases separating them. Germline V gene data show CDR1 as MDHEN and CDR2 as SYDVKM. This CDR3 contains 15 residues.

A note on this clone: At one of its ends the junction is not consistent with the germline gene, which may arise from a read error. The chain couples TRBV7-7 to TRBJ2-1, with 11 bases lining up with TRBD2. The CDR3 spans 15 residues. Germline V gene sequence: CDR1 SSHAT, CDR2 FNYEAQ (reference sequence). CDR3 loop: CASSLLAGDHNEQFF. The CDR3, as DNA: TGTGCTAGCAGCCTACTAGCGGGAGACCACAATGAGCAGTTCTTC.

V is TRBV4-2 and J is TRBJ2-7; the match to TRBD2 covers 13 bases. V shed 1 base, J shed 6 bases, and the junction held 0 bases outside the gene matches. CDR1 is LGHNA and CDR2 is YNFKEQ in the germline V gene. CDR3 length: 14 amino acids. The CDR3 region has the DNA TGTGCCAGCAGCCAAGGACTAGCGGGAGGCGAGCAGTACTTC. Its translation: CASSQGLAGGEQYF.

In regard to this clone: The junction departs from germline at one end; a sequencing error may be responsible. This chain uses TRBV30 with TRBJ2-5; perhaps TRBD1 as D (6 bases). The CDR3 consists of 12 residues. Germline V gene sequence: CDR1 GTSNPN, CDR2 SVGIG (reference sequence). The CDR3 nucleotides read TGTGCCTGGAGTCCAGGGGCAGAGAACCAGTACTTC. Protein product: CAWSPGAENQYF.

The chain uses TRBV4-3 and TRBJ2-1, with 8 bases fitting TRBD1. This CDR3 contains 13 residues. V was clipped by 1 base and J by 8 bases; unmatched bases: 1. CDR1 and CDR2 from the germline V gene are LGHNA and YSLEER. The CDR3 sequence is CASSQGTGYEQFF. In nucleotides, the CDR3 is TGCGCCAGCAGCCAAGGGACAGGGTATGAGCAGTTCTTC.

CDR3 DNA sequence: TGCGCCAGCAGCCAAGAAAGACAGGGGGCCACCGGGGAGCTGTTTTTT. It yields the protein CASSQERQGATGELFF. The chain has TRBV4-3 and TRBJ2-2; 10 nucleotides line up with TRBD1. V was pared by 0 bases and J by 4 bases, with 2 bases of the junction left unmatched. This CDR3 has 16 amino acids. Germline V gene lookup returns CDR1 LGHNA and CDR2 YSLEER.

The V call is TRBV9, the J call TRBJ2-1; 10 positions agree with TRBD2. This CDR3 comprises 17 residues. Germline V gene data show CDR1 as SGDLS and CDR2 as YYNGEE. Trimming took 0 bases from V and 4 from J; bases not matched to a gene: 7. The CDR3 DNA reads TGTGCCAGCAGCGTAGGGCCTTTAGCGGGAGGATACAATGAGCAGTTCTTC. It yields the protein CASSVGPLAGGYNEQFF.

The CDR3 loop is CASSPPGRGGDTQYF. The CDR3, as DNA: TGTGCCAGCTCACCCCCCGGTCGGGGTGGGGATACGCAGTATTTT. This chain links TRBV18 with TRBJ2-3, with D tentatively TRBD2 (5 bases). V shed 3 bases and J shed 6 bases, with 16 bases lying between them. This CDR3 spans 15 amino acids. Germline V gene lookup returns CDR1 KGHSH and CDR2 LQKENI.

The chain links TRBV6-1 to TRBJ1-1; 10 bases fit TRBD1. The CDR3 runs 15 residues. Germline CDR1 reads MNHNS; CDR2 reads SASEGT. V was clipped by 4 bases and J by 3 bases; unmatched bases: 5. The CDR3 DNA reads TGTGCCAGCAGTGGAGTGACAGGGGGCGACACTGAAGCTTTCTTT. This encodes CASSGVTGGDTEAFF.

The rearrangement joins TRBV18 to TRBJ1-3, with a weak D call TRBD1 (6 bases). CDR3 size: 16 residues. V was shortened by 5 bases and J by 3 bases, with 17 bases between the two germline ends. Germline CDR1 KGHSH, CDR2 LQKENI. CDR3 protein: CASSEDSPVRGNTIYF. The CDR3 DNA sequence: TGTGCCAGCTCAGAGGACAGTCCGGTACGTGGAAACACCATATATTTT.

To note about this clone: A read error may account for a junction end that differs from germline. CDR3 loop: CSVEAENIQYF. Written as DNA, the CDR3 is TGCAGCGTTGAAGCCGAAAACATTCAGTACTTC. The chain combines TRBV29-1 with TRBJ2-4; no clear D gene. In germline, CDR1 is SQVTM, CDR2 ANQGSEA. The CDR3 has 11 amino acids.

The gene calls are TRBV18 and TRBJ2-1, with 11 positions matching TRBD2. V gave up 5 bases and J gave up 7 bases; unmatched junction bases: 4. This CDR3 is 14 amino acids long. Germline V CDR1 and CDR2: KGHSH, LQKENI. CDR3 sequence reads: CASSETSGANEQFF. The CDR3 DNA reads as TGTGCCAGCTCAGAGACTAGCGGGGCGAATGAGCAGTTCTTC.

The chain links TRBV28 to TRBJ1-5; D is undetermined. Germline V CDR1 and CDR2: MDHEN, SYDVKM. The ends were cut back, 4 bases at V and 5 bases at J, with 6 bases in the middle. This CDR3 comprises 12 residues. CDR3 coding DNA: TGTGCCAGCAGTTCTGTGTATCAGCCCCAGCATTTT. The encoded protein is CASSSVYQPQHF.

The chain couples TRBV28 to TRBJ1-2, with 10 bases identical to TRBD1. This CDR3 contains 16 residues. CDR1 is MDHEN, CDR2 SYDVKM, per germline. With V trimmed by 3 bases and J by 7 bases, 11 bases remained unmatched. CDR3 sequence: CASSFGQDRGWGGYTF. The CDR3 nucleotides read TGTGCCAGCAGTTTTGGGCAGGACAGGGGGTGGGGTGGCTACACCTTC.

The genes are TRBV9 and TRBJ2-1, with 8 positions matching TRBD2. This CDR3 has 15 residues. The V segment lost 4 bases and the J segment 8 bases; nucleotides outside the gene matches: 11. In germline, CDR1 is SGDLS, CDR2 YYNGEE. The CDR3 protein is CASSPSPGGFDEQFF. The DNA for the CDR3 is TGTGCCAGCAGCCCCTCTCCGGGAGGGTTCGATGAGCAGTTCTTC. Using reference TRBV9 and TRBJ2-1 for the parts outside the CDR3, the full variable domain is DSGVTQTPKHLITATGQRVTLRCSPRSGDLSVYWYQQSLDQGLQFLIQYYNGEERAKGNILERFSAQQFPDLHSELNLSSLELGDSALYFCASSPSPGGFDEQFFGPGTRLTVL.

CDR3 coding DNA: TGTGCCAGCAGGGGACTAGCGGGAGCAGATACGCAGTATTTT. Its translation: CASRGLAGADTQYF. The chain employs TRBV6-5 and TRBJ2-3, with TRBD2 matching 14 bases. The V and J ends lost 6 bases and 4 bases, in that order; junction bases with no gene match: 0. The CDR3 is 14 residues long. Germline-derived CDR1 and CDR2 are MNHEY and SVGAGI.